The 14 T cell receptor beta chains below were found in one sample sequenced in a study of blood T cell repertoires in COVID-19. Libraries were prepared by immunoSEQ multiplex PCR; TCRdb keeps only in-frame clonotypes and omits some of them. This table has around 400,000 clones, around 87% appearing once. Sequencing used peripheral blood. These receptors all stem from a woman in her sixties or seventies with COVID-19, enrolled during active disease.

The chain has TRBV24-1 and TRBJ1-4, with 11 bases aligning to TRBD1. J lost 5 bases, V lost 7 bases, and 11 bases had no gene match. Germline values: CDR1 KGHDR, CDR2 SFDVKD. The CDR3 extends over 17 amino acids. The CDR3 DNA reads TGTGCCACCAGCGCACCCTCCGGGACAGGGGGAAATGAAAAACTGTTTTTT. Translating gives CATSAPSGTGGNEKLFF.

This rearrangement joins TRBV7-2 to TRBJ1-5; D ambiguous. The length of the CDR3 is 15 residues. Trimming removed 1 base at V and 0 bases at J, with 7 bases between. The germline CDR1 and CDR2 sequences are SGHTA and FQGNSA. For the CDR3, the DNA is TGTGCCAGCAGCTTAGACGCACTTAGCAATCAGCCCCAGCATTTT. It is translated as CASSLDALSNQPQHF.

The count of this clone is one. The J gene is TRBJ2-1, the V gene TRBV2; D is possibly TRBD1 (6 bases). Trimming cost V 4 bases and J 3 bases, with 10 bases left between them. The CDR3 has 14 residues. CDR1 is SNHLY and CDR2 is FYNNEI in the germline V gene. CDR3 loop: CASSAGVSYNEQFF. The CDR3, as DNA: TGTGCCAGCAGTGCAGGGGTTAGCTACAATGAGCAGTTCTTC.

V gene TRBV9 combines with J gene TRBJ1-6; 9 nucleotides match TRBD1. Germline V gives CDR1 SGDLS, CDR2 YYNGEE. J gave up 5 bases and V 3 bases, and 6 bases lay outside the gene matches. The CDR3 spans 16 residues. CDR3 protein: CASSEGGQGNNSPLHF. CDR3 in DNA: TGTGCCAGCAGCGAAGGGGGACAGGGAAATAATTCACCCCTCCACTTT.

The chain joins TRBV7-9 to TRBJ2-2; possible D gene TRBD1, 6 bases. CDR3 length equals 15 residues. Germline CDR1 is SEHNR and CDR2 is FQNEAQ (reference sequence). Trimming pared 4 bases from V and 4 bases from J, leaving 13 bases between. CDR3: CASSYDGGRTGELFF. CDR3 nucleotide sequence: TGTGCCAGCAGCTATGATGGGGGCCGCACCGGGGAGCTGTTTTTT.

The chain has TRBV13 and TRBJ2-1; 10 bases are shared with TRBD2. CDR3 size: 15 residues. V gave up 0 bases and J gave up 10 bases; unmatched junction bases: 6. The germline V gene encodes CDR1 PRHDT and CDR2 FYEKMQ (reference sequence). The chain's CDR3 is CASSLGSGGLKEQFF. CDR3 sequence (DNA): TGTGCCAGCAGCTTAGGTAGCGGGGGGTTAAAGGAGCAGTTCTTC.

The CDR3 bases are TGTGCCAGCAGCTACCGGGACAGAGGGCCAGATACGCAGTATTTT. This sequence encodes CASSYRDRGPDTQYF. The chain links TRBV11-2 to TRBJ2-3, with TRBD1 matching over 7 bases. The CDR3 contains 15 residues. V was pared by 4 bases and J by 4 bases, with 8 bases of the junction left unmatched. Germline V CDR1 and CDR2: SGHAT, FQNNGV.

This clone has only a few counts. The V call is TRBV19, the J call TRBJ2-1, with 8 nucleotides matching TRBD2. The CDR3 runs 15 residues. The trim removed 3 bases at V and 3 bases at J, leaving 4 bases unmatched. Germline V gene lookup returns CDR1 LNHDA and CDR2 SQIVND (reference sequence). The CDR3 nucleotides are TGTGCCAGTAGTATGCGGGGGGCGAACTACAATGAGCAGTTCTTC. This codes for CASSMRGANYNEQFF.

J is TRBJ2-7 and V is TRBV5-6, with no clear D. V dropped 1 base and J dropped 0 bases, with 8 bases sitting between them. Germline lookup yields CDR1 SGHDT and CDR2 YYEEEE. There are 14 residues in the CDR3. CDR3 amino acids: CASSLTVDSYEQYF. In DNA, the CDR3 is TGTGCCAGCAGCTTGACAGTCGACTCCTACGAGCAGTACTTC.

The rearrangement uses TRBV11-2 and TRBJ2-7; 7 bases agree with TRBD2. There are 13 residues in the CDR3. V trimming: 8 bases; J trimming: 4 bases; junction bases outside the gene matches: 8. Per germline, CDR1 SGHAT and CDR2 FQNNGV. Here the CDR3 reads CASLGGGRYEQYF. The DNA of the CDR3 is TGTGCCAGCTTGGGGGGAGGGAGATACGAGCAGTACTTC. Full variable domain (rest looked up from reference TRBV11-2 and TRBJ2-7): EAGVAQSPRYKIIEKRQSVAFWCNPISGHATLYWYQQILGQGPKLLIQFQNNGVVDDSQLPKDRFSAERLKGVDSTLKIQPAKLEDSAVYLCASLGGGRYEQYFGPGTRLTVT.

The chain employs TRBV9 and TRBJ2-2, with 10 nucleotides matching TRBD2. The germline gives CDR1 SGDLS, CDR2 YYNGEE. CDR3 length equals 19 residues. After removal of 4 bases from V and 5 bases from J, the junction contained 17 bases not matched to a gene. The CDR3 DNA sequence: TGTGCCAGCAGCTTCAAGCGGGGGGGCGCCTTCAACGGTACCGGGGAGCTGTTTTTT. Amino acid sequence: CASSFKRGGAFNGTGELFF.

The J gene is TRBJ2-7, the V gene TRBV6-2 or TRBV6-3; D is ambiguous. The CDR3 extends over 13 amino acids. Trimming stripped 4 bases from V and 5 bases from J, with 12 bases between. CDR1 and CDR2 from the germline V gene are MNHEY and SVGEGT. The CDR3 loop is CASSLLILHEQYF. CDR3 bases: TGTGCCAGCAGTTTACTCATTCTACACGAGCAGTACTTC.

The rearrangement links TRBV28 to TRBJ1-2; maybe TRBD1 (5 bases). Trimming pared 1 base from V and 4 bases from J, leaving 13 bases between. Germline CDR1 reads MDHEN; CDR2 reads SYDVKM. This CDR3 region has 15 residues. Here the CDR3 reads CASSLFGRVPYGYTF. CDR3 coding DNA: TGTGCCAGCAGTTTATTTGGCAGGGTACCCTATGGCTACACCTTC.

The V call is TRBV5-1, the J call TRBJ2-7, with 7 bases fitting TRBD1. Germline-derived CDR1 and CDR2 are SGHRS and YFSETQ. Trimming removed 4 bases from V and 0 bases from J; junction bases left unmatched: 4. CDR3 size: 14 residues. As DNA, the CDR3 is TGCGCCAGCAGCCAGGGGACAGTCTCCTACGAGCAGTACTTC. The encoded protein is CASSQGTVSYEQYF.